The clone carrying this T cell receptor (beta chain) appeared many times. Its antigen is unidentified. This CDR3 is 12 amino acids long. V was clipped by 6 bases and J by 1 base, with 7 bases between them. Germline CDR1 and CDR2: MNHEY and SVGAGI. Next came a second PCR, run for about 7 to 12 cycles, which used a sample-barcoded 5' primer along with a J-beta primer mix. TCRdb independently ran MiXCR on the 5' RACE reads; one entry per CDR3 protein. The table lists 800,000 or so distinct CDR3 sequences, roughly 25% of them singletons, with approximately 4% in the top ten. A minimum of 7 million PBMCs was isolated per sample. The data derive from a study of blood T cells in healthy people across ages. Whole-study findings and limits: Percentage of naive T cells showed a strong correlation with TCR beta diversity. The fall in TCR beta diversity per million T cells was roughly linear with age. Versus aged donors, long-lived donors had higher diversity and more naive CD4+ cells.

These records were also assigned to another study, of T cells of mothers and their children.

This chain connects TRBV6-5 to TRBJ2-7; D unclear. The receptor's source is a boy aged 10-17 years in good health. What was sequenced was blood. This chain's CDR3 is CASSSRSYEQYF. In nucleotides, the CDR3 is TGTGCCAGCAGCTCCAGATCCTACGAGCAGTACTTC.